Listed below are T cell receptor beta chains from one sample, sequenced in a study of blood T cell repertoires in COVID-19. The repertoire was sequenced with immunoSEQ multiplex PCR; TCRdb's copy has only in-frame clones and lacks some. The table has hundreds of thousands of clones, 75% to 85% seen once. The sample was PBMCs or T cells enriched from blood (not recorded which). These receptors originate from a man aged 25 to 45 with acute COVID-19. The CDR3 runs from the conserved cysteine through the conserved F or W. The order of the fields is V gene, clone size, D gene, J gene, CDR3 DNA, CDR3 protein. A D gene is named only where the DNA matches it firmly. Some rows have no size entry. The others give once, few or many, or a class for an expanded clone.

v_gene: TRBV10-2
abundance: NA
d_gene: TRBD2
j_gene: TRBJ2-1
CDR3nt: TGCGCCAGCAGTGCCCTAGCGGGGGGGCCTCGTAATGAGCAGTTCTTC
CDR3aa: CASSALAGGPRNEQFF

v_gene: TRBV3-1/TRBV3-2
abundance: NA
d_gene: NA
j_gene: TRBJ1-1
CDR3nt: TGTGCCAGCAGCCAAGGCGACAGAATGAACACTGAAGCTTTCTTT
CDR3aa: CASSQGDRMNTEAFF

v_gene: TRBV9
abundance: NA
d_gene: NA
j_gene: TRBJ1-1
CDR3nt: TGTGCCAGCAGCCCAATCAAGGCGGCAGCGAACACTGAAGCTTTCTTT
CDR3aa: CASSPIKAAANTEAFF

v_gene: TRBV6-1
abundance: NA
d_gene: TRBD1
j_gene: TRBJ1-4
CDR3nt: TGTGCCAGCAGTGAAGGCGGGGTAGTGGGACAGGTCCGAAAACTGTTTTTT
CDR3aa: CASSEGGVVGQVRKLFF

v_gene: TRBV5-4
abundance: NA
d_gene: TRBD2
j_gene: TRBJ2-3
CDR3nt: TGTGCCAGCAGCCAGCATGCTAGCGGGGGGATCACAGATACGCAGTATTTT
CDR3aa: CASSQHASGGITDTQYF

v_gene: TRBV15
abundance: NA
d_gene: NA
j_gene: TRBJ1-2
CDR3nt: TGTGCCACCAGCCGGCCTGGAGATAACTATGGCTACACCTTC
CDR3aa: CATSRPGDNYGYTF

v_gene: TRBV6-5
abundance: medium-sized
d_gene: NA
j_gene: TRBJ1-5
CDR3nt: TGTGCCAGCAGTTACTCCGGGGGCGGGAGTCAGCCCCAGCATTTT
CDR3aa: CASSYSGGGSQPQHF

v_gene: TRBV2
abundance: few
d_gene: TRBD2
j_gene: TRBJ2-1
CDR3nt: TGTGCCAGCAGAGCCAGCGGGGGGGCTTACAATGAGCAGTTCTTC
CDR3aa: CASRASGGAYNEQFF

v_gene: TRBV19
abundance: NA
d_gene: NA
j_gene: TRBJ1-5
CDR3nt: TGTGCCAGTAGTAACCGGGAGCTTAATCAGCCCCAGCATTTT
CDR3aa: CASSNRELNQPQHF

v_gene: TRBV5-3
abundance: once
d_gene: TRBD2
j_gene: TRBJ2-1
CDR3nt: TGTGCCAGACCCTCCCCCGGGGGGGACTACAATGAGCAGTTCTTC
CDR3aa: CARPSPGGDYNEQFF

v_gene: TRBV6-1
abundance: NA
d_gene: NA
j_gene: TRBJ1-1
CDR3nt: TGTGCCAGCAGTGAAGCGGGCATTCGCACTGAAGCTTTCTTT
CDR3aa: CASSEAGIRTEAFF

v_gene: TRBV6-6
abundance: NA
d_gene: NA
j_gene: TRBJ2-7
CDR3nt: TGTGCCAGCAGCTGGGACTTTTCCTACGAGCAGTACTTC
CDR3aa: CASSWDFSYEQYF

v_gene: TRBV15
abundance: NA
d_gene: TRBD1
j_gene: TRBJ1-2
CDR3nt: TGTGCCACCAGCAGAGAGACAGGGGATGGCTACACCTTC
CDR3aa: CATSRETGDGYTF

v_gene: TRBV7-3
abundance: few
d_gene: NA
j_gene: TRBJ1-1
CDR3nt: TGTGCCAGCAGCTCTTCGAGAGGCGGCACTGAAGCTTTCTTT
CDR3aa: CASSSSRGGTEAFF

v_gene: TRBV7-8
abundance: NA
d_gene: NA
j_gene: TRBJ1-1
CDR3nt: TGTGCCAGCAGCCCAGTGGTGCCTTTGGCTTTCTTT
CDR3aa: CASSPVVPLAFF

v_gene: TRBV7-9
abundance: NA
d_gene: NA
j_gene: TRBJ2-7
CDR3nt: TGTGCCAGCAGCTTAAGGTCCCAGGGCGAGCAGTACTTC
CDR3aa: CASSLRSQGEQYF